The source of this T cell receptor (beta chain) is a study of cytomegalovirus exposure and HLA in healthy donors (dated by TCRdb to about 2017). In terms of the full investigation: An earlier analysis of some 620 of the donors reported 250 to 300 Gb of sequence data and 95 million to 120 million unique TCR beta sequences obtained from approximately 180 million T cells. An early release covering roughly 580 HLA-typed donors comprised about 300 gigabases of sequencing data and around 86 million unique TCR sequences. Of the approximately 400 genotyped donors, 81% were placed in the genetic ancestry cluster associated with self-reported Caucasian donors. The study was designed to test whether signatures of past pathogen exposure could be identified by cataloging public T cell receptors. Using immunosequencing, the study profiled T cell repertoires from fewer than 850 subjects and related those repertoires to cytomegalovirus serostatus. Along with the roughly 670-subject first cohort, a separate validation cohort of over a hundred different subjects was used. The study combined high-throughput TCR immunosequencing, statistical association of individual TCRs with disease status, and machine learning to predict cytomegalovirus infection status. In a later analysis, previously published TCR beta repertoires from 550 to 750 donors were re-analyzed and high-resolution HLA genotyping was added so that TCR occurrence patterns could be studied. Rather than using new phenotypic data, the later analysis identified candidate immune exposures from TCR beta sequences and from how often those sequences occurred across donors. An earlier analysis of more than 450 of the donors used high-throughput TCR beta sequencing to judge whether each TCR beta V gene segment behaved as functional or pseudogenic. Donor age, sex, ethnicity and CMV serostatus were compiled together with the repertoire data. Genome-wide SNP genotypes for about three fifths of the roughly 670 donors were used in a later genetic analysis, which treated that subset as a discovery cohort. All discovery cohort repertoires had been generated using a single sequencing platform. HLA typing covered class I and class II loci at four-digit resolution. The number of donors typed differed by locus, with roughly 620-630 for A, B, C, DRB1 and DQB1, over 500 for DQA1, about 610 for DPA1, and around 430 for DPB1. Because of strong linkage in the cohort, four or five DR-DQ haplotypes were treated as single units for association and clustering. On average, 235,054 unique TCR beta nucleotide sequences were sequenced per donor among a few hundred genotyped donors of the cohort, with 15% to 20% of those sequences being non-productive.

To prepare the library, the immunoSEQ multiplex PCR assay was applied. For the multiplex PCR, a mixture combining 60 forward primers for TCR Vbeta segments and 13 reverse primers for TCR Jbeta segments was used. The CDR3 region of rearranged TCR beta genes was amplified from genomic DNA by a multiplex PCR assay. The amplified TCR beta libraries were sequenced on the Illumina HiSeq System as 87-base-pair reads. Concerning the study's data processing: Across the roughly 670 repertoires, a later analysis counted 80 million or so unique TCR beta chains, 8.5 million to 12 million of which were shared by at least two donors. Raw reads were error-corrected and collapsed into unique sequences with a nearest-neighbor algorithm that merged closely related sequences to remove PCR and sequencing errors. Alignment of CDR3 sequences to IMGT reference sequences was used to assign V, D and J gene segments. For a sequence to be retained, at least a six-nucleotide match to both a V gene segment and a J gene segment was required. A rearrangement counted as productive if the CDR3 had no stop codons and remained in frame with V and J, and every other rearrangement counted as non-productive. Following IMGT convention, CDR3 was defined as the stretch from the second conserved V-encoded cysteine to the conserved J-encoded phenylalanine. Sequences without an unambiguous match to a single V gene segment were excluded from the earlier analysis of about 600 of the donors. An earlier analysis of several hundred of the donors called V segments functional above 56.7% productive rearrangements and segregating when the between-donor standard deviation exceeded 5%. A statistical classification framework was built to diagnose cytomegalovirus status from the catalog of TCR beta chain sequences. In a later analysis, V and J genes were assigned by comparing TCR nucleotide sequences against IMGT/GENE-DB human TR gene sequences. A later analysis assigned CDR3 sequences and most-parsimonious VDJ recombination scenarios with the TCRdist pipeline. In a later analysis, each TCR beta chain was defined by its CDR3 amino acid sequence together with its V-gene family, and reads without a unique V-gene family were excluded. In a later analysis, approximately 590 highly shared, low-generation-probability nucleotide sequences were removed to address suspected cross-contamination and a sequencing artifact. In a later analysis, a clonal expansion index was calculated for each public chain from normalized within-repertoire ranks of inferred template counts. Generation probabilities in a later analysis came from a VDJ recombination model fitted to out-of-frame rearrangements, and those results were checked against IGoR. In a later analysis, TCR-TCR, TCR-HLA and TCR-CMV co-occurrence was scored with hypergeometric tests, and a repertoire-size bias correction was applied to TCR pairs. False discovery rates were estimated in a later analysis by permuting HLA or CMV assignments 20 times. In a later analysis, co-occurring TCRs were grouped using DBSCAN, with TCRdist sequence similarity added in when clustering inside HLA-allele-positive subsets. Repertoires with fewer than 30,000 or more than 120,000 public chains were left out of co-occurrence clustering, as were about five repertoires with anomalous nucleotide sharing. The immuneACCESS repertoire file appears here via TCRdb, limited to in-frame rearrangements. These files lack a portion of the clones; in checked studies, under half of the deficit traces to unresolved V genes, and the cause of the others is not known. The DNA was the basis for D and trimming; V, J and clone size are from that table. The sample table lists about 130,000 clones, 82% of them with a count of one. The ten largest clonotypes hold 2.7% of the sample.

CDR1 and CDR2, per the germline V gene, are SGHTA and FQGNSA. There are 14 amino acids in the CDR3, from cysteine to phenylalanine inclusive. Only the CDR3 portion is preserved as DNA: 42 bases, with reading frame beginning at the first base. The junction shows trimming of 5 bases on V and 5 bases on J, and the gene matches do not reach 5 bases of it. The investigation overall reported the following: Roughly uniform sequencing depth across donors was assumed in presence/absence analyses, although this assumption may not hold. The authors suggested that the approach could potentially be extended to other disease states and immunological phenotypes. Compared with equally common non-associated chains, HLA-associated TCR beta chains in a later analysis were more clonally expanded and had lower generation probabilities. CMV serostatus was the only immune exposure information available for the cohort. Cytomegalovirus status was reported to be diagnosed by the classifier with high specificity and sensitivity in both the original and validation cohorts. Because counts were too low, seventeen rarely observed V segments, including chromosome 9 orphons, were excluded from the earlier analysis of around 640 of the donors. A further reported finding was that TCR beta sequences accurately predicted the HLA-A and HLA-B alleles for most subjects in the first cohort. According to a later genetic analysis, donors in an Asian-associated ancestry cluster had fewer N-insertions in productive TCRs than the approximately 670-donor mean. A later analysis found that TCR association rates varied across HLA loci, with DRB1 alleles showing the most associated TCRs and HLA-C alleles the fewest. The study gave a list of roughly 150 TCR beta chains associated with cytomegalovirus. Several of the top co-occurrence clusters appeared to be linked to parvovirus B19, influenza, CMV and Epstein-Barr virus, according to a later analysis. Correlated functional status among segregating V segments might reflect linkage disequilibrium, but an unknown experimental factor could not be ruled out. According to a later analysis, most CMV-associated TCR beta chains appeared to be HLA-restricted, and the HLA associations seemed to be driven largely by CMV exposure. A later genetic analysis associated a missense DCLRE1C variant with V-gene and J-gene trimming of TCR beta chains, and an independent cohort replicated the association. In this cohort, only TCR beta chains were sequenced, and detectable features were limited by the absence of alpha or paired-chain data. In a later analysis, around 15,000 TCR beta sequences were associated with specific HLA alleles at a false discovery rate of 0.05. Most TCR sequences were observed very rarely across donors, whereas some public TCRs were present in many individuals. A few of the identified cytomegalovirus-associated TCR beta chains were confirmed in vitro to be specific for cytomegalovirus antigens. Some IMGT-functional V segments, including TRBV6-2 and TRBV6-3, could not be distinguished by the 87-base-pair reads and were therefore excluded. A cluster of highly shared sequence variants was judged likely to be a technical artifact of the sequencing pipeline. When HLA alleles, especially DR and DQ, strongly co-occurred, TCR associations were difficult to assign to individual alleles. HLA typing was unavailable for some donors at each locus, so association tests used only the typed subset. Broadly in line with IMGT annotations, most TCR beta V segments showed up in productive rearrangements about 87% or about 30% of the time in an earlier analysis of about 500 of the donors.

In total, approximately 700 healthy bone marrow donors made up the cohort. All cohort members were sampled while nominally healthy, although unrecorded immune exposures were likely present. The donor tested CMV seronegative, placing the donor among the roughly 350 seronegative members of the cohort. Each donor provided a peripheral blood sample, and peripheral blood mononuclear cells were used for TCR beta sequencing. Genomic DNA extraction from the blood cell samples was performed with the Qiagen DNeasy Blood Extraction Kit. Concerning this clone: Its target antigen remains unknown. Base qualities are not at hand, and no much larger clone is one base apart.

The chain employs TRBV7-2 and TRBJ2-2; 7 central nucleotides agree with TRBD1. Sequenced: PBMCs. This receptor was taken from a boy younger than 10 in good health and CMV-seronegative. Here is the DNA: TGTGCCAGCAGCCGGGGACAGCCAACCGGGGAGCTGTTTTTT. Its product reads: CASSRGQPTGELFF.